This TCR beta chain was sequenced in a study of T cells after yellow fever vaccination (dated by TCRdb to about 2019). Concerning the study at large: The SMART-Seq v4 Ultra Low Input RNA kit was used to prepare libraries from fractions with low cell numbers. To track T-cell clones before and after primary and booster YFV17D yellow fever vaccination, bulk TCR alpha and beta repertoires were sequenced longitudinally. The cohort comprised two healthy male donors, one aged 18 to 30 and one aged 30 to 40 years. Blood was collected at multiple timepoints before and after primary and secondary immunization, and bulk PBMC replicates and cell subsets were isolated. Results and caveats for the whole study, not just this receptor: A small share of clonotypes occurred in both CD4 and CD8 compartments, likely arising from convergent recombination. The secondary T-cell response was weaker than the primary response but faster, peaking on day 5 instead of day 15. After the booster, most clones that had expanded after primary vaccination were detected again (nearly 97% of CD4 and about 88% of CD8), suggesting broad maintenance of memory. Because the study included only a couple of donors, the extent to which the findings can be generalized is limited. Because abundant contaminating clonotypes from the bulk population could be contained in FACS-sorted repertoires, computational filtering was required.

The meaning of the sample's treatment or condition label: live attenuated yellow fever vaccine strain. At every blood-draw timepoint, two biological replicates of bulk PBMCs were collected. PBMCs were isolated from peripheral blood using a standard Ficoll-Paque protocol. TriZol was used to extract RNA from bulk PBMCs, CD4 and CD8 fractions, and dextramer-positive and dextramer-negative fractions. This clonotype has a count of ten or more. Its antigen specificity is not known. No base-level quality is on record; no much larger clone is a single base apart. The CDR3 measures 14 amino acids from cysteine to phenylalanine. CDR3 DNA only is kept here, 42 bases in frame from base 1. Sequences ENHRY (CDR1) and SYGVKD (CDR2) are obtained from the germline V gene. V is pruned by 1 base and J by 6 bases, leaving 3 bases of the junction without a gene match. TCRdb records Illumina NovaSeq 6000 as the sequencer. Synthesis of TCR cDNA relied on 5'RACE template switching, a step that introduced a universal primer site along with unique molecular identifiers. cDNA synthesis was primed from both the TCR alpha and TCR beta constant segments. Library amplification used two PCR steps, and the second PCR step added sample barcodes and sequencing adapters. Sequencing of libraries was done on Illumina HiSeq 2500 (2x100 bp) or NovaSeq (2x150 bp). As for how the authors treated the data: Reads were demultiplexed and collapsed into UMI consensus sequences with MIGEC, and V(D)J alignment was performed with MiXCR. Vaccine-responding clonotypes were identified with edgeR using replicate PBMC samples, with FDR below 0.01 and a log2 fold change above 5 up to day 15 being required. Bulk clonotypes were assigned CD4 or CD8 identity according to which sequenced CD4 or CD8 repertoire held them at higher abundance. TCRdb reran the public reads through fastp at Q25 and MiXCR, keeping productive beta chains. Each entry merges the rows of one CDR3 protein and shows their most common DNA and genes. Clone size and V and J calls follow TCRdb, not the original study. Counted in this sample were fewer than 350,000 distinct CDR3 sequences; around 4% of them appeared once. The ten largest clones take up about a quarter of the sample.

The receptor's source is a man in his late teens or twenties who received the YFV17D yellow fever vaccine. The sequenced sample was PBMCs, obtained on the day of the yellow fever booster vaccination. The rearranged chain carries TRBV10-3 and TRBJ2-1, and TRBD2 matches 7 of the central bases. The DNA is TGTGCCATCAGTGAGTTGTCGGGGGGCAATGAGCAGTTCTTC. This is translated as CAISELSGGNEQFF.